These T cell receptor beta chains were read from a single sample in a study of T-cell reconstitution after alpha-beta-depleted transplantation in children. Using its own MiXCR run on the PCR reads, TCRdb lists one record per CDR3 protein. The repertoire consists of about 91,000 distinct CDR3 sequences, with 7% to 10% occurring once and the leading ten covering 5.5% to 7%. Sequenced material: PBMCs from the stem cell graft donor, taken from the stem cell graft. The origin of the receptors is a human donor who donated a stem cell graft to a child with congenital amegakaryocytic thrombocytopenia. Both conserved end residues are part of each CDR3. Fields, in order: V gene, J gene, clone size, D gene, CDR3 protein, CDR3 DNA. The D gene is left open where the match is weak. For some rows the clone size is stated as once, few or many, or as a class when expanded; others skip it.

v_call: TRBV5-1
j_call: TRBJ2-3
clone_size: many
d_call: TRBD2
cdr3_aa: CASSPLSRGGLDTQYF
cdr3_nt: TGCGCCAGCAGCCCCCTCTCGCGGGGGGGCCTGGATACGCAGTATTTT

v_call: TRBV9
j_call: TRBJ1-4
clone_size: many
d_call: NA
cdr3_aa: CASSVGVTTNEKLFF
cdr3_nt: TGTGCCAGCAGCGTAGGGGTGACAACTAATGAAAAACTGTTTTTT

v_call: TRBV20-1
j_call: TRBJ1-2
clone_size: many
d_call: NA
cdr3_aa: CSAKPGSYGYTF
cdr3_nt: TGCAGTGCCAAACCGGGATCCTATGGCTACACCTTC

v_call: TRBV28
j_call: TRBJ2-5
clone_size: many
d_call: NA
cdr3_aa: CASRMTPQETQYF
cdr3_nt: TGTGCCAGCAGAATGACACCGCAAGAGACCCAGTACTTC

v_call: TRBV28
j_call: TRBJ2-4
clone_size: NA
d_call: NA
cdr3_aa: CASSPRVLLNSQYF
cdr3_nt: TGTGCCAGCAGCCCCAGGGTTTTATTAAACAGTCAGTACTTC

v_call: TRBV9
j_call: TRBJ2-1
clone_size: many
d_call: NA
cdr3_aa: CASSVAIGAPYNEQFF
cdr3_nt: TGTGCCAGCAGCGTAGCTATAGGGGCACCCTACAATGAGCAGTTCTTC

v_call: TRBV6-1
j_call: TRBJ1-1
clone_size: many
d_call: NA
cdr3_aa: CASSAEWGANTEAFF
cdr3_nt: TGTGCCAGCAGTGCAGAGTGGGGGGCTAACACTGAAGCTTTCTTT

v_call: TRBV20-1
j_call: TRBJ2-7
clone_size: many
d_call: TRBD2
cdr3_aa: CSARTGTSIYEQYF
cdr3_nt: TGCAGTGCTAGGACAGGGACTAGCATCTACGAGCAGTACTTC

v_call: TRBV20-1
j_call: TRBJ2-3
clone_size: many
d_call: TRBD2
cdr3_aa: CSARGREGPNTQYF
cdr3_nt: TGCAGTGCTAGGGGGAGGGAGGGCCCAAATACGCAGTATTTT

v_call: TRBV3-1
j_call: TRBJ2-2
clone_size: NA
d_call: TRBD2
cdr3_aa: CASRKGLAGGPRELFF
cdr3_nt: TGTGCCAGCAGAAAAGGACTAGCGGGGGGGCCGCGGGAGCTGTTTTTT

v_call: TRBV7-8
j_call: TRBJ2-1
clone_size: many
d_call: TRBD2
cdr3_aa: CASSLVRGRALKEQFF
cdr3_nt: TGTGCCAGCAGCTTAGTGCGCGGGAGGGCCCTTAAGGAGCAGTTCTTC

v_call: TRBV21-1
j_call: TRBJ2-2
clone_size: few
d_call: NA
cdr3_aa: CASSKSVDRAPNTGELFF
cdr3_nt: TGTGCCAGCAGCAAATCAGTAGACAGGGCTCCGAACACCGGGGAGCTGTTTTTT

v_call: TRBV20-1
j_call: TRBJ1-1
clone_size: few
d_call: NA
cdr3_aa: CSASGGLSTEAFF
cdr3_nt: TGCAGTGCTAGCGGGGGGTTGAGCACTGAAGCTTTCTTT

v_call: TRBV20-1
j_call: TRBJ1-2
clone_size: many
d_call: NA
cdr3_aa: CSALVSENGYTF
cdr3_nt: TGCAGTGCTCTCGTATCTGAGAATGGCTACACCTTC

v_call: TRBV7-8
j_call: TRBJ1-2
clone_size: many
d_call: NA
cdr3_aa: CASSLSGAVGYTF
cdr3_nt: TGTGCCAGCAGTTTATCTGGGGCGGTCGGCTACACCTTC

v_call: TRBV5-1
j_call: TRBJ2-3
clone_size: medium-sized
d_call: NA
cdr3_aa: CASSLNLQGPDTQYF
cdr3_nt: TGCGCCAGCAGCTTGAATCTTCAGGGCCCAGATACGCAGTATTTT

v_call: TRBV10-3
j_call: TRBJ2-1
clone_size: once
d_call: TRBD1
cdr3_aa: CAICFRTGGTYNEQFF
cdr3_nt: TGTGCCATCTGTTTCCGGACAGGTGGTACCTACAATGAGCAGTTCTTC

v_call: TRBV20-1
j_call: TRBJ2-5
clone_size: many
d_call: TRBD2
cdr3_aa: CSARMSGGAEETQYF
cdr3_nt: TGCAGTGCTAGAATGAGCGGGGGGGCCGAAGAGACCCAGTACTTC

v_call: TRBV20-1
j_call: TRBJ1-2
clone_size: many
d_call: NA
cdr3_aa: CSAPSQERNYGYTF
cdr3_nt: TGCAGTGCCCCTTCGCAGGAAAGAAACTATGGCTACACCTTC

v_call: TRBV5-1
j_call: TRBJ1-1
clone_size: many
d_call: NA
cdr3_aa: CASSLTDRVNTEAFF
cdr3_nt: TGCGCCAGCAGCTTAACCGACAGAGTGAACACTGAAGCTTTCTTT

v_call: TRBV20-1
j_call: TRBJ1-2
clone_size: many
d_call: TRBD1
cdr3_aa: CSARGGQGAANYGYTF
cdr3_nt: TGCAGTGCTAGAGGGGGACAGGGTGCTGCTAACTATGGCTACACCTTC

v_call: TRBV4-2
j_call: TRBJ1-2
clone_size: many
d_call: NA
cdr3_aa: CASSQDVGQETSGYTF
cdr3_nt: TGTGCCAGCAGCCAAGATGTCGGTCAGGAGACTTCTGGCTACACCTTC

v_call: TRBV28
j_call: TRBJ2-5
clone_size: medium-sized
d_call: NA
cdr3_aa: CASMAGPIDSQETQYF
cdr3_nt: TGTGCCAGCATGGCCGGGCCAATAGATTCCCAAGAGACCCAGTACTTC

v_call: TRBV27
j_call: TRBJ2-1
clone_size: many
d_call: NA
cdr3_aa: CASSLTGDSGVGVDEQFF
cdr3_nt: TGTGCCAGCAGCCTCACGGGGGACTCGGGGGTCGGGGTCGATGAGCAGTTCTTC

v_call: TRBV2
j_call: TRBJ1-1
clone_size: many
d_call: TRBD1
cdr3_aa: CASSRTGGAVAEAFF
cdr3_nt: TGTGCCAGCAGTAGGACAGGGGGCGCCGTGGCTGAAGCTTTCTTT

v_call: TRBV25-1
j_call: TRBJ2-5
clone_size: NA
d_call: NA
cdr3_aa: CASSDSREETQYF
cdr3_nt: TGTGCCAGCAGTGACTCCAGGGAAGAGACCCAGTACTTC

v_call: TRBV5-6
j_call: TRBJ2-3
clone_size: many
d_call: NA
cdr3_aa: CASSFLSGEADTQYF
cdr3_nt: TGTGCCAGCAGCTTTCTGTCAGGGGAGGCAGATACGCAGTATTTT

v_call: TRBV5-1
j_call: TRBJ2-1
clone_size: NA
d_call: NA
cdr3_aa: CASSSNYYNEQFF
cdr3_nt: TGCGCCAGCAGCTCCAACTACTACAATGAGCAGTTCTTC

v_call: TRBV7-9
j_call: TRBJ2-3
clone_size: many
d_call: NA
cdr3_aa: CASSPLATQYF
cdr3_nt: TGTGCCAGCAGTCCCTTGGCGACGCAGTATTTT

v_call: TRBV5-1
j_call: TRBJ1-3
clone_size: many
d_call: NA
cdr3_aa: CASSTGVDGNTIYF
cdr3_nt: TGCGCCAGCAGCACCGGTGTAGATGGAAACACCATATATTTT

v_call: TRBV29-1
j_call: TRBJ2-2
clone_size: medium-sized
d_call: NA
cdr3_aa: CSVVVNGGNTGELFF
cdr3_nt: TGCAGCGTTGTTGTCAACGGGGGCAACACCGGGGAGCTGTTTTTT

v_call: TRBV5-6
j_call: TRBJ2-1
clone_size: many
d_call: TRBD1
cdr3_aa: CASSGAGTGVGDEQFF
cdr3_nt: TGTGCCAGCAGCGGAGCCGGGACAGGGGTAGGCGATGAGCAGTTCTTC

v_call: TRBV5-1
j_call: TRBJ1-3
clone_size: NA
d_call: NA
cdr3_aa: CASSLVPTEFSGNTIYF
cdr3_nt: TGCGCCAGCAGCTTGGTCCCGACTGAATTCTCTGGAAACACCATATATTTT

v_call: TRBV20-1
j_call: TRBJ1-2
clone_size: many
d_call: NA
cdr3_aa: CSAVPRGERANYGYTF
cdr3_nt: TGCAGTGCTGTACCCCGGGGGGAGAGGGCTAACTATGGCTACACCTTC

v_call: TRBV9
j_call: TRBJ1-3
clone_size: many
d_call: NA
cdr3_aa: CASSTGGDSGNTIYF
cdr3_nt: TGTGCCAGCAGCACTGGAGGGGACTCTGGAAACACCATATATTTT

v_call: TRBV20-1
j_call: TRBJ2-7
clone_size: many
d_call: NA
cdr3_aa: CSARGRLKYEQYF
cdr3_nt: TGCAGTGCTCGGGGTAGATTGAAGTACGAGCAGTACTTC

v_call: TRBV15
j_call: TRBJ2-5
clone_size: many
d_call: TRBD2
cdr3_aa: CAAGGTEETQYF
cdr3_nt: TGTGCCGCCGGGGGGACGGAAGAGACCCAGTACTTC

v_call: TRBV29-1
j_call: TRBJ2-1
clone_size: few
d_call: NA
cdr3_aa: CSVEVHINEQFF
cdr3_nt: TGCAGCGTTGAGGTACACATCAATGAGCAGTTCTTC

v_call: TRBV6-1
j_call: TRBJ2-3
clone_size: many
d_call: NA
cdr3_aa: CASKRPGLDTDTQYF
cdr3_nt: TGTGCCAGCAAACGACCGGGACTCGACACAGATACGCAGTATTTT

v_call: TRBV7-9
j_call: TRBJ2-3
clone_size: many
d_call: NA
cdr3_aa: CASSFSVTDTQYF
cdr3_nt: TGTGCCAGCAGCTTTTCGGTCACAGATACGCAGTATTTT

v_call: TRBV5-5
j_call: TRBJ1-2
clone_size: many
d_call: TRBD1
cdr3_aa: CASSLGTGGYYGYTF
cdr3_nt: TGTGCCAGCAGCTTGGGGACAGGGGGCTACTATGGCTACACCTTC

v_call: TRBV6-5
j_call: TRBJ2-7
clone_size: many
d_call: TRBD1
cdr3_aa: CASSSDRGSYEQYF
cdr3_nt: TGTGCCAGCAGCTCTGACAGGGGTTCCTACGAGCAGTACTTC

v_call: TRBV5-1
j_call: TRBJ2-5
clone_size: many
d_call: TRBD2
cdr3_aa: CASSLAGRTSGQETQYF
cdr3_nt: TGCGCCAGCAGCTTGGCCGGGCGAACTAGCGGACAAGAGACCCAGTACTTC